Listed here is a single T cell receptor (beta chain). Antigen unknown. The sample's treatment: oral pan-JAK inhibitor, 5-10 mg twice daily. The entry originates in a study of CD8+ T cells in alopecia areata. Study in general: At a dose of 5 to 10 mg twice daily, oral tofacitinib was given to treated patients. The SALT score measured affected scalp surface percentage in treated patients. Study-wide results and caveats: Clonality in lesional scalp, especially alopecia totalis/universalis, exceeded that of normal scalp. Although TCR sharing was seen in mice, sharing across patients was less clear, possibly for HLA-related reasons.

Following RNA extraction, reverse transcription yielded cDNA that acted as the sequencing template. Profiled with immunoSEQ multiplex PCR; TCRdb holds only in-frame clones, not every one. The sample lists roughly 100,000 clones, roughly 45% occurring once. V shed 1 base and J shed 3 bases, with 16 bases lying between them. Looked up from germline, CDR1 is MGHRA and CDR2 is YSYEKL. The CDR3 contains 16 residues. The sample here was CD8+ T cells sorted from blood, taken at week 24, from a patient treated with tofacitinib. This chain links TRBV4-1 with TRBJ2-7; possibly TRBD1 for D (5 bases). The sequence was obtained from a human donor with alopecia areata. The CDR3 region has the DNA TGCGCCAGCAGCCAAGGGGGCTTAGGGGTCCGCTACGAGCAGTACTTC. This gives the protein CASSQGGLGVRYEQYF.